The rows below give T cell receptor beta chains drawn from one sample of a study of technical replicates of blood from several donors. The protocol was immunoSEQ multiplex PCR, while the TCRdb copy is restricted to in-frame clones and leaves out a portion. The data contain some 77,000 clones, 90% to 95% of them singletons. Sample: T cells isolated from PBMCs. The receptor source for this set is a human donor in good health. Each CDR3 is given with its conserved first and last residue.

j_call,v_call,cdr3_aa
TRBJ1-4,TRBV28,CASNLHRTGIEKLFF
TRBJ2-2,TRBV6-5,CASSRGQPNTGELFF
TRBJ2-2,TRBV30,CASSGRVTGELFF
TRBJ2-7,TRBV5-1,CASSLARDRGEQYF
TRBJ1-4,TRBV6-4,CASGKTSATNEKLFF
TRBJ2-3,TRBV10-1,CASSERGIDTQYF
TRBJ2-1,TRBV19,CASSPGTGVEQFF
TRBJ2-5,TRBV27,CASQGARETQYF
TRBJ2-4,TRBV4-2,CASSQDTSGSLAKNIQYF
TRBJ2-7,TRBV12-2,CASRLRSYEQYF
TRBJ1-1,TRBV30,CAWSVIGGPNTEAFF
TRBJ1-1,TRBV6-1,CASSESTARNTEAFF
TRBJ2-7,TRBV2,CASTQRGTYEQYF
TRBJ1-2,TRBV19,CASSPSGGGDYGYTF
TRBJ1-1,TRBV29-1,CSVQTGEGSEAFF
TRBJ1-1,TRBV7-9,CASGRNTEAFF
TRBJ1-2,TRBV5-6,CASSLGDRGVGYTF
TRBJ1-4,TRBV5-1,CASTPSGGTNEKLFF
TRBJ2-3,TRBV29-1,CSDNREGDTQYF
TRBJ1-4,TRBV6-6,CASRNSGSPNEKLFF
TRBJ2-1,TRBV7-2,CASSSRTGPYNEQFF
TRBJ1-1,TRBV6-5,CASSYSGSLSTEAFF
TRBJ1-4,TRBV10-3,CATRQGVQGTNEKLFF
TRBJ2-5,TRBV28,CASRGSGTGQETQYF
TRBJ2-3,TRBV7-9,CASLKRELRDTQYF
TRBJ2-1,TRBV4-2,CASSQGGGSYNEQFF
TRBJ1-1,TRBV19,CASSSGTYTEAFF
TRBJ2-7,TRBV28,CASRFSGYEQYF
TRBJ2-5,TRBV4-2,CASSQQTGTGQETQYF
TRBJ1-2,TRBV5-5,CASSLNAGSDYTF
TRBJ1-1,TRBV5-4,CASSLGTEFEAFF
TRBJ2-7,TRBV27,CASSLSSGRVYEQYF
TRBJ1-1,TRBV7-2,CASSLVGRTEAFF
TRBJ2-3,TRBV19,CASSRQTGSTDTQYF
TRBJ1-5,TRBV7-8,CASSHERASNQPQHF
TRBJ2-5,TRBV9,CASSVLGTGSGETQYF